A selection of T cell receptor beta chains follows, all from one sample in a study of CD8 T cells in Susac syndrome. TCRdb re-called the immunoSEQ multiplex PCR reads through MiXCR, storing one row per CDR3 protein. The sample has 200,000 to 300,000 distinct CDR3 sequences; 96% are singletons. Sequencing used CD4+ T cells from PBMCs. Source of these receptors: a human donor with Susac syndrome. Each CDR3 is given with its conserved first and last residue. D genes are given only for firm matches. Clone size is given for some rows only: seen once, a few or many times, or a class if the clone is expanded.

>.|TRBD2|TRBJ2-1|TRBV30
TGTGCCTGGAGACTAGCGGGAGGAAGCTACAATGAGCAGTTCTTC
CAWRLAGGSYNEQFF
>.|TRBD1|TRBJ1-1|TRBV30
TGTGCCTGGAGGGCAGGGGGGGAGCAAACTTTCTTT
CAWRAGGEQTFF
>.|TRBD1|TRBJ1-1|TRBV5-4
TGTGCCAGCAGCTTGTCTTCGACAGGGGAAACTGAAGCTTTCTTT
CASSLSSTGETEAFF
>.|TRBD2|TRBJ2-1|TRBV20-1
TGCAGTGCTAGAGATCTGCGGCGGGAGAGCTCCTACAATGAGCAGTTCTTC
CSARDLRRESSYNEQFF
>.|TRBD2|TRBJ2-1|TRBV19
TGTGCCAGTAGAAGACTAGCGACCAGCTCCTACAATGAGCAGTTCTTC
CASRRLATSSYNEQFF
>once|.|TRBJ2-4|TRBV19
TGTGCCAGTAATCGCGAGGGATCAGCCAAAAACATTCAGTACTTC
CASNREGSAKNIQYF
>.|.|TRBJ1-2|TRBV7-9
TGTGCCAGCAGCTTAGCGCGTGGAGACTATGGCTACACCTTC
CASSLARGDYGYTF
>.|.|TRBJ2-1|TRBV7-3
TGTGCCAGCAGCACAACAGGGAACTCCTACAATGAGCAGTTCTTC
CASSTTGNSYNEQFF
>.|TRBD2|TRBJ2-7|TRBV9
TGTGCCAGCAGCAAATACGGGACTAGCGGGAGGAGCTCCTACGAGCAGTACTTC
CASSKYGTSGRSSYEQYF
>.|.|TRBJ1-4|TRBV2
TGTGCCAGCAGTGTGGGCCGGCTTAATGAAAAACTGTTTTTT
CASSVGRLNEKLFF
>once|.|TRBJ1-1|TRBV30
TGTGCCTCCAAGGGACTCTCTGAAGCTTTCTTT
CASKGLSEAFF
>.|TRBD1|TRBJ2-7|TRBV6-1
TGTGCCAGCAGTGAGGACAGGGGCTACGAGCAGTACTTC
CASSEDRGYEQYF
>.|.|TRBJ2-5|TRBV30
TGTGCCTGGAAAGGGGCTTTAGAGACCCAGTACTTC
CAWKGALETQYF
>once|.|TRBJ2-1|TRBV29-1
TGCAGCGTTGACATGGTCCGCTACAATGAGCAGTTCTTC
CSVDMVRYNEQFF